This T cell receptor beta chain was sequenced in a study of OX40 agonist ivuxolimab in advanced cancers. Study overall: Those treated in dose escalation had hepatocellular carcinoma, melanoma, renal cell cancer or head and neck cancer. Participants averaged 60 years of age (range about 23 to 80) and were approximately 81% male.

The data were produced by immunoSEQ multiplex PCR, yet TCRdb's version contains in-frame clones alone and is incomplete. Here the sample spans tens of thousands of clones, approximately 90% being singletons. Regarding the study as a whole: More expanded clones were seen, on average, in CD8+ T cells than in CD4+. Doses of 0.1 to 3.0 mg/kg were accompanied by clonal expansion of CD4+ and CD8+ blood T cells by week 6.

V dropped 3 bases and J dropped 8; count of bases not matched to a gene: 5. The germline V gene has CDR1 GTSNPN and CDR2 SVGIG (reference sequence). This CDR3 comprises 13 residues. Remarks on this clone: Its antigen is not identified. Other DNA sequences within the sample encode an identical CDR3.

The source was CD4+ or CD8+ T cells sorted from blood, collected in a trial of the OX40 agonist ivuxolimab. The origin of this receptor is an adult with an advanced solid tumor such as melanoma, head and neck, liver or kidney cancer. The chain joins TRBV30 to TRBJ1-4; 8 bases map to TRBD1. The CDR3 bases are TGTGCCTGGAGCGGACAGGGAGGAGAAAAACTGTTTTTT. It codes for CAWSGQGGEKLFF. Looking up the rest from reference TRBV30 and TRBJ1-4 gives the full variable domain: SQTIHQWPATLVQPVGSPLSLECTVEGTSNPNLYWYRQAAGRGLQLLFYSVGIGQISSEVPQNLSASRPQDRQFILSSKKLLLSDSGFYLCAWSGQGGEKLFFGSGTQLSVL.